The entry below gives a single T cell receptor beta chain sequence along with its context. Its antigen is undetermined. These data originate in a study of shared clonotypes between healthy human individuals. Using immunoSEQ multiplex PCR, the repertoire was profiled, and TCRdb retains in-frame clones only, with some absent. The sample holds over 950,000 clones, approximately 80% seen once. The junction had 20 bases not matched to a gene; V was cut back by 6 bases and J by 7 bases. Germline V gene lookup returns CDR1 SGHNT and CDR2 YYREEE (reference sequence). The CDR3 extends over 17 amino acids. General observations from the study: Generation probability values for non-shared clonotypes were lower than those for clonotypes shared by all four donors.

The source of this sequence is a man between 18 and 29 years old in good health. Some clones in this sample may be carry-over from other donors' samples. The genes are TRBV5-4 and TRBJ1-1; 8 bases match TRBD1. The sequenced material came from memory CD4+ T cells from PBMCs. Subset of the sample: CD45RA-negative fraction. CDR3 region: CASTLGRGTGFPREAFF. The CDR3 DNA is TGTGCCAGCACCCTCGGGAGGGGGACAGGCTTCCCCCGTGAAGCTTTCTTT.